This T cell receptor (beta chain) was sequenced in a study of Ad26.COV2.S vaccination and SARS-CoV-2 variants. In the study overall: Participants got Ad26.COV2.S intramuscularly, once or twice 56 days apart.

This clone was seen a single time. The CDR3 has 15 residues. Germline values: CDR1 MGHRA, CDR2 YSYEKL. V was cut by 0 bases and J by 6 bases, with 11 bases left in between. The sample's treatment: 15 to 20 received Ad26.COV2.S at low or high dose, single or two shots; 5 received placebo; per-sample allocation not given. Specimens were obtained on day 63 following the first vaccine or placebo injection. Expressing Wuhan-strain SARS-CoV-2 spike, an Ad26 vector served as the vaccine. Sequencing used immunoSEQ multiplex PCR; TCRdb keeps in-frame clones, though not all of them. The repertoire holds roughly 270,000 clones, with approximately 87% as singletons.

The source was peripheral blood, collected in a trial of Ad26.COV2.S vaccine versus placebo. The TCR comes from a person aged 18-60 years who received the Ad26.COV2.S COVID-19 vaccine or a placebo. This chain links TRBV4-1 with TRBJ2-2; D remains ambiguous. CDR3 bases: TGCGCCAGCAGCCAAGATTACGTAACCTCCGGGGAGCTGTTTTTT. Translation: CASSQDYVTSGELFF.